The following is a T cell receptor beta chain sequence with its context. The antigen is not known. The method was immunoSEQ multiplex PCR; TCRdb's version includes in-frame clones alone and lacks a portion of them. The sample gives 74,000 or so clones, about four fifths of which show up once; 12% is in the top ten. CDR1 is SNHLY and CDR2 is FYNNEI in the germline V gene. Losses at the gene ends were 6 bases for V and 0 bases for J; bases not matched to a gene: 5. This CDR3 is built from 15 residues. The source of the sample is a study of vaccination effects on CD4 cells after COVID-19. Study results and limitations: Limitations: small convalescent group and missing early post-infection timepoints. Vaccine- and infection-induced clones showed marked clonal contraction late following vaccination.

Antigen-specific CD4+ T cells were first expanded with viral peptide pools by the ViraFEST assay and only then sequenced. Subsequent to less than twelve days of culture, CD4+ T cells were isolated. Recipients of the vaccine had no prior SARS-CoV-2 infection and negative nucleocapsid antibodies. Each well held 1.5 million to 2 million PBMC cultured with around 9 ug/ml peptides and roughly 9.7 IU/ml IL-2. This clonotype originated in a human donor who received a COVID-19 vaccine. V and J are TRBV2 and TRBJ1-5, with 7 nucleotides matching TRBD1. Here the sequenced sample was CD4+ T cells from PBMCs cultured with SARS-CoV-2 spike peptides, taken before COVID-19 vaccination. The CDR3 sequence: CASSQQGNSNQPQHF. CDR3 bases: TGTGCCAGCAGCCAACAGGGGAATAGCAATCAGCCCCAGCATTTT.